Below, 21 T cell receptor beta chains from the same sample are listed, as sequenced in a study of blood T cell repertoires in COVID-19. TCRdb keeps only in-frame clones here, not all; method: immunoSEQ multiplex PCR. The sample includes roughly 24,000 clones, approximately 84% of them seen just once. The sample comprised peripheral blood. The receptors come from a woman of 80 years or more with acute or convalescent COVID-19.

The chain uses TRBV19 and TRBJ1-1; D not certain. V lost 0 bases and J 2 bases, leaving 7 bases between the germline ends. The CDR3 contains 14 residues. Looked up from germline, CDR1 is LNHDA and CDR2 is SQIVND (reference sequence). CDR3 sequence: CASSIDRRNTEAFF. CDR3 nucleotides: TGTGCCAGTAGTATAGACAGAAGAAACACTGAAGCTTTCTTT. The complete variable domain, with remaining parts taken from reference TRBV19 and TRBJ1-1, reads DGGITQSPKYLFRKEGQNVTLSCEQNLNHDAMYWYRQDPGQGLRLIYYSQIVNDFQKGDIAEGYSVSREKKESFPLTVTSAQKNPTAFYLCASSIDRRNTEAFFGQGTRLTVV.

V gene TRBV9 combines with J gene TRBJ1-5; no definite D call. The ends were cut back, 0 bases at V and 4 bases at J, with 5 bases in the middle. The CDR3 covers 13 residues. Germline V gene sequence: CDR1 SGDLS, CDR2 YYNGEE. CDR3 DNA: TGTGCCAGCAGCGTAGACTGGAATCAGCCCCAGCATTTT. It yields the protein CASSVDWNQPQHF.

The count of this clone is one. This chain links TRBV4-1 with TRBJ2-3; 7 bases map to TRBD2. Germline V lookup: CDR1 MGHRA, CDR2 YSYEKL. V lost 0 bases, J lost 5 bases, and 8 bases stayed unmatched. This CDR3 has 16 amino acids. The CDR3 DNA follows: TGCGCCAGCAGCCAAGATAGTGCGGGAGTAGAAGATACGCAGTATTTT. It is translated as CASSQDSAGVEDTQYF.

A word on this clone: A read error may explain this, as a much larger clone is one base away. The V call is TRBV3-1 (or the pseudogene TRBV3-2), the J call TRBJ1-1; tentatively, D is TRBD1 (5 bases). Germline CDR1 reads LGHDT; CDR2 reads YNNKEL (reference sequence). This CDR3 comprises 16 residues. The CDR3 sequence is CASSPRSGRTNTETFF. CDR3 in DNA: TGTGCCAGCAGCCCCCGATCGGGGAGGACAAACACTGAAACTTTCTTT.

The rearrangement joins TRBV29-1 to TRBJ1-1; 7 positions agree with TRBD1. Per germline, CDR1 SQVTM and CDR2 ANQGSEA. The CDR3 spans 12 residues. The CDR3: CRADRTNTEAFF. The CDR3 DNA follows: TGCAGGGCGGACAGGACGAACACTGAAGCTTTCTTT.

This sequence joins TRBV9 and TRBJ1-5; 7 bases map to TRBD1. Germline CDR1 SGDLS, CDR2 YYNGEE. The CDR3 loop spans 14 amino acids. V trimming: 8 bases; J trimming: 2 bases; junction bases outside the gene matches: 7. CDR3 DNA sequence: TGTGCCAGGTTAAACAGGGGTCGCAATCAGCCCCAGCATTTT. Residues: CARLNRGRNQPQHF.

The chain combines TRBV27 with TRBJ2-7; perhaps TRBD2 as D (6 bases). Germline-derived CDR1 and CDR2 are MNHEY and SMNVEV (reference sequence). The CDR3 runs to 14 residues. V lost 3 bases to trimming and J lost 1 base, with 10 bases between them. The CDR3 DNA reads as TGTGCCAGCAGTTTTTTTGCGGGATCCTACGAGCAGTACTTC. This codes for CASSFFAGSYEQYF.

This sequence joins TRBV4-3 and TRBJ1-1, with 9 bases aligning to TRBD1. Per germline, CDR1 LGHNA and CDR2 YSLEER. V shed 5 bases, J shed 5 bases, and the junction held 3 bases outside the gene matches. The CDR3 covers 13 residues. CDR3 protein: CASSKGQGTEAFF. The CDR3 DNA reads as TGCGCCAGCAGCAAAGGACAGGGGACTGAAGCTTTCTTT.

This clone counts as medium-sized. The chain combines TRBV7-6 with TRBJ1-2; D not certain. The CDR3 spans 15 residues. Germline CDR1 is SGHVS and CDR2 is FNYEAQ. V was trimmed by 1 base and J by 8 bases, leaving 17 bases between them. As DNA, the CDR3 is TGTGCCAGCAGCTTAGAGGAGACGGGTGGGAGCGGCTACACCTTC. Encoded protein: CASSLEETGGSGYTF.

J is TRBJ2-1 and V is TRBV7-2, with D possibly TRBD1 on 6 matching bases. Germline V CDR1 and CDR2: SGHTA, FQGNSA. V was clipped by 3 bases and J by 8 bases, with 14 bases between them. The length of the CDR3 is 14 residues. CDR3 loop: CASSFQLPGDEQFF. DNA for the CDR3: TGTGCCAGCAGCTTCCAACTCCCAGGGGATGAGCAGTTCTTC.

The chain carries TRBV11-3 and TRBJ2-2; 7 bases align to TRBD1. Losses at the gene ends were 1 base for V and 8 bases for J; bases not matched to a gene: 13. CDR3 size: 17 residues. CDR1 and CDR2 from the germline V gene are SGHNT and YENEEA. CDR3: CASSLGDPDRVGGELFF. The CDR3 nucleotides read TGTGCCAGCAGCTTAGGGGACCCCGACAGGGTCGGGGGGGAGCTGTTTTTT.

The chain has TRBV6-5 and TRBJ1-1; tentative D call: TRBD1 (5 bases). This CDR3 region has 15 residues. Trimming removed 6 bases from V and 1 base from J, with 15 bases in between. Germline V gives CDR1 MNHEY, CDR2 SVGAGI. In DNA, the CDR3 is TGTGCCAGCAGCTCAGGCCAAGGGGCGAACACTGAAGCTTTCTTT. Residues: CASSSGQGANTEAFF.

The chain links TRBV7-2 to TRBJ2-3, with 9 positions matching TRBD2. With V trimmed by 5 bases and J by 3 bases, 9 bases remained unmatched. CDR3 length equals 16 residues. The germline CDR1 and CDR2 sequences are SGHTA and FQGNSA. CDR3 protein: CASSAGRLAGTDTQYF. CDR3 DNA: TGTGCCAGCAGCGCCGGTCGGCTAGCGGGAACAGATACGCAGTATTTT.

The J gene is TRBJ1-1, the V gene TRBV9, with 12 bases that match TRBD1. Germline CDR1 reads SGDLS; CDR2 reads YYNGEE. The length of the CDR3 is 16 residues. V shed 1 base, J shed 1 base, and the junction held 2 bases outside the gene matches. The CDR3 DNA is TGTGCCAGCAGCGTATGGGACAGGGGGCCGAACACTGAAGCTTTCTTT. It is translated as CASSVWDRGPNTEAFF. The full variable domain, in which reference TRBV9 and TRBJ1-1 provide the parts outside the CDR3, is DSGVTQTPKHLITATGQRVTLRCSPRSGDLSVYWYQQSLDQGLQFLIQYYNGEERAKGNILERFSAQQFPDLHSELNLSSLELGDSALYFCASSVWDRGPNTEAFFGQGTRLTVV.

This sequence joins TRBV10-3 and TRBJ2-7; 8 bases agree with TRBD1. This CDR3 is built from 13 residues. Germline loops: CDR1 ENHRY, CDR2 SYGVKD. After removal of 2 bases from V and 3 bases from J, the junction contained 0 bases not matched to a gene. This chain's CDR3 is CAISEDRGYEQYF. CDR3 sequence (DNA): TGTGCCATCAGTGAGGACAGGGGCTACGAGCAGTACTTC.

This clone was seen a handful of times. V and J are TRBV7-9 and TRBJ2-1; the D gene is possibly TRBD2 (5 bases). Germline CDR1 reads SEHNR; CDR2 reads FQNEAQ (reference sequence). Trimming left V 5 bases short and J 7 bases short, with 9 bases between. The length of the CDR3 is 12 residues. CDR3 nucleotide sequence: TGTGCCAGCAGCCGTAGCGTAAATGAGCAGTTCTTC. This gives the protein CASSRSVNEQFF.

The rearrangement uses TRBV15 and TRBJ1-3; 10 bases align to TRBD1. Germline CDR1 LNHNV, CDR2 YYDKDF (reference sequence). Trimming took 4 bases from V and 4 from J; bases not matched to a gene: 4. This CDR3 has 15 residues. CDR3 region: CATSKDRGLGNTIYF. The CDR3 DNA reads as TGTGCCACCAGCAAAGACAGGGGGCTGGGAAACACCATATATTTT. The variable domain in full, completed from reference TRBV15 and TRBJ1-3, reads DAMVIQNPRYQVTQFGKPVTLSCSQTLNHNVMYWYQQKSSQAPKLLFHYYDKDFNNEADTPDNFQSRRPNTSFCFLDIRSPGLGDTAMYLCATSKDRGLGNTIYFGEGSWLTVV.

The rearrangement joins TRBV9 to TRBJ2-1; a possible D gene is TRBD2 (6 bases). Deletions cut 4 bases from V and 8 bases from J, with 16 bases between. The CDR3 has 14 amino acids. CDR1 is SGDLS, CDR2 YYNGEE, per germline. CDR3 region: CASSPRVAVYEQFF. CDR3 DNA sequence: TGTGCCAGCAGCCCCCGAGTAGCGGTCTATGAGCAGTTCTTC. Filled out from reference TRBV9 and TRBJ2-1, the complete variable domain reads DSGVTQTPKHLITATGQRVTLRCSPRSGDLSVYWYQQSLDQGLQFLIQYYNGEERAKGNILERFSAQQFPDLHSELNLSSLELGDSALYFCASSPRVAVYEQFFGPGTRLTVL.

The gene calls are TRBV7-2 and TRBJ2-3, with TRBD1 identical over 8 bases. This CDR3 spans 13 amino acids. V was pared by 5 bases and J by 14 bases, with 12 bases of the junction left unmatched. The germline V gene has CDR1 SGHTA and CDR2 FQGNSA. CDR3 nucleotides: TGTGCCAGCAGCCCGACCAGGGGGCCCAGGGGGTATTTT. Translated, it gives CASSPTRGPRGYF.

This sequence joins TRBV11-2 and TRBJ2-7, with TRBD2 identical over 10 bases. Germline values: CDR1 SGHAT, CDR2 FQNNGV. The CDR3 is 19 amino acids. J was trimmed by 0 bases and V by 5 bases; bases with no gene match: 16. The CDR3 reads CASSPQGALRTSGSYEQYF. The CDR3 nucleotides are TGTGCCAGCAGCCCCCAAGGGGCCCTAAGGACTAGCGGCTCCTACGAGCAGTACTTC.

The chain joins TRBV27 to TRBJ1-6; D call uncertain. V lost 7 bases and J 5 bases, leaving 12 bases between the germline ends. Per germline, CDR1 MNHEY and CDR2 SMNVEV (reference sequence). This CDR3 comprises 14 residues. CDR3 DNA: TGTGCCAGCAAGTTTCAGACAAATAATTCACCCCTCCACTTT. This codes for CASKFQTNNSPLHF.